A selection of T cell receptor beta chains follows, all from one sample in a study of T-cell reconstitution after alpha-beta-depleted transplantation in children. TCRdb reprocessed the PCR reads via MiXCR and lists one record per CDR3 protein. In the table there are fewer than 1 million distinct CDR3 sequences, 15% to 20% of which are singletons. Sequencing was performed on PBMCs, mostly from graft donor cells, taken 360 days after TCRalphabeta/CD19-depleted stem cell transplant. The receptors were gathered from a male patient between 10 and 17 years old who had a stem cell transplant for acute lymphoblastic leukemia, so the T cells may come from the graft donor. Each CDR3 is given with its conserved first and last residue. D genes are given only for firm matches. Clone size is given for some rows only: seen once, a few or many times, or a class if the clone is expanded.

v_call	j_call	clone_size	d_call	cdr3_aa	cdr3_nt
TRBV5-1	TRBJ2-1	few	-	CASSLSLTLPWGSYNEQFF	TGCGCCAGCAGCTTGAGCTTGACTCTGCCTTGGGGTTCCTACAATGAGCAGTTCTTC
TRBV27	TRBJ1-2	-	-	CASSFGQHYGYTF	TGTGCCAGCAGTTTCGGGCAGCACTATGGCTACACCTTC
TRBV25-1	TRBJ1-6	-	-	CASRPRGGTYNSPLHF	TGTGCCAGCAGACCGCGGGGGGGGACCTATAATTCACCCCTCCACTTT
TRBV11-2	TRBJ2-2	-	-	CASSPGWGRAGGELFF	TGTGCCAGCAGCCCAGGATGGGGAAGGGCAGGCGGGGAGCTGTTTTTT
TRBV6-5	TRBJ2-7	many	TRBD1	CASSYGQGSSYEQYF	TGCGCCAGCAGCTATGGACAGGGGAGCTCCTACGAGCAGTACTTC
TRBV27	TRBJ2-7	-	-	CASIPGPPSSLEQYF	TGTGCCAGCATACCGGGGCCCCCTTCGAGTTTGGAGCAGTACTTC
TRBV6-2/TRBV6-3	TRBJ2-3	few	TRBD2	CASTVAGGTDTQYF	TGTGCCAGCACCGTAGCGGGAGGCACAGATACGCAGTATTTT
TRBV20-1	TRBJ2-3	-	-	CSVDRLDTQYF	TGCAGTGTAGACAGGCTGGATACGCAGTATTTT
TRBV5-1	TRBJ2-7	-	-	CASSWSLYEQYF	TGCGCCAGCAGCTGGAGCCTTTACGAGCAGTACTTC
TRBV10-3	TRBJ2-7	few	-	CAISGGGTPYEQYF	TGTGCCATCAGCGGTGGTGGGACACCCTACGAGCAGTACTTC
TRBV20-1	TRBJ2-2	few	-	CSAREARVNTGELFF	TGCAGTGCTAGAGAGGCTAGGGTGAACACCGGGGAGCTGTTTTTT
TRBV3-1	TRBJ2-3	few	-	CASSAGTPTDTQYF	TGTGCCAGCAGCGCCGGCACCCCCACAGATACGCAGTATTTT
TRBV5-1	TRBJ2-1	few	TRBD2	CASSLLFMGLAFNNEQFF	TGCGCCAGCAGCTTATTGTTCATGGGACTAGCGTTTAACAATGAGCAGTTCTTC
TRBV2	TRBJ1-2	few	-	CASRLNNLGYTF	TGTGCCAGCAGACTGAATAATCTCGGCTACACCTTC
TRBV12-3/TRBV12-4	TRBJ2-2	-	-	CASTQDPNTGELFF	TGTGCCAGCACCCAGGACCCGAACACCGGGGAGCTGTTTTTT
TRBV4-1	TRBJ2-1	-	TRBD2	CASSQGGTSGYNEQFF	TGCGCCAGCAGCCAAGGAGGGACTAGCGGCTACAATGAGCAGTTCTTC
TRBV27	TRBJ2-1	few	-	CASSSRRSSYNEQFF	TGTGCCAGCAGTTCGAGAAGGAGCTCCTACAATGAGCAGTTCTTC
TRBV5-1	TRBJ2-5	-	-	CASSLASGNQETQYF	TGCGCCAGCAGCTTGGCGTCGGGGAACCAAGAGACCCAGTACTTC
TRBV6-5	TRBJ2-5	few	-	CASSYGTSQETQYF	TGTGCCAGCAGTTATGGTACCTCACAAGAGACCCAGTACTTC
TRBV4-1	TRBJ2-7	-	-	CASSQVGGRREQYF	TGCGCCAGCAGCCAAGTCGGCGGCCGGAGGGAGCAGTACTTC
TRBV20-1	TRBJ2-3	many	-	CSAREVGGTDTQYF	TGCAGTGCTAGAGAGGTGGGAGGCACAGATACGCAGTATTTT
TRBV20-1	TRBJ2-1	-	TRBD2	CSAFSGISYNEQFF	TGCAGTGCCTTTAGCGGGATCTCCTACAATGAGCAGTTCTTC
TRBV21-1	TRBJ2-3	once	-	CASSKALNPGTDTQYF	TGTGCCAGCAGCAAAGCGCTCAATCCGGGCACAGATACGCAGTATTTT
TRBV4-2	TRBJ2-1	many	-	CASSPLPKNYNEQFF	TGTGCCAGCAGCCCCCTACCCAAAAACTACAATGAGCAGTTCTTC
TRBV5-1	TRBJ2-2	few	-	CASSPDGGGLNTGELFF	TGCGCCAGCAGCCCTGACGGAGGAGGACTGAACACCGGGGAGCTGTTTTTT
TRBV11-1	TRBJ2-1	-	-	CASREVGEFSYNEQFF	TGTGCCAGCAGAGAGGTGGGGGAGTTCTCCTACAATGAGCAGTTCTTC
TRBV7-9	TRBJ2-7	once	-	CASSSVQGLTYEQYF	TGTGCCAGCAGCTCGGTGCAGGGGCTTACCTACGAGCAGTACTTC
TRBV5-1	TRBJ1-1	-	-	CASSETTNTEAFF	TGCGCCAGCAGCGAGACAACTAACACTGAAGCTTTCTTT
TRBV7-9	TRBJ2-7	-	-	CASSWASSSYEQYF	TGTGCCAGCAGCTGGGCCTCAAGCTCCTACGAGCAGTACTTC
TRBV7-2	TRBJ2-7	few	-	CASSYWRHSYEQYF	TGTGCCAGCAGCTACTGGCGGCACTCCTACGAGCAGTACTTC
TRBV12-3/TRBV12-4	TRBJ2-7	-	TRBD2	CASSETSSYEQYF	TGTGCCAGCAGCGAGACTAGCTCGTACGAGCAGTACTTC
TRBV5-1	TRBJ1-1	-	TRBD1	CASSSPDRVLNTEAFF	TGCGCCAGCAGCTCCCCTGACAGGGTTTTGAACACTGAAGCTTTCTTT
TRBV20-1	TRBJ2-5	many	TRBD2	CSARASGRAGQTQYF	TGCAGTGCTAGAGCTAGCGGGAGGGCCGGCCAGACCCAGTACTTC
TRBV27	TRBJ2-5	few	-	CASSLYSGRETQYF	TGTGCCAGCAGTTTATATTCAGGGAGAGAGACCCAGTACTTC
TRBV9	TRBJ2-5	many	TRBD2	CASSSRTSGQETQYF	TGTGCCAGCAGCTCCCGGACTAGCGGGCAAGAGACCCAGTACTTC
TRBV15	TRBJ2-1	many	-	CATSRDLGDEQFF	TGTGCCACCAGCAGAGATCTTGGGGATGAGCAGTTCTTC
TRBV7-9	TRBJ2-2	-	-	CASSLPNSEAGELFF	TGTGCCAGCAGCTTACCCAATAGCGAGGCCGGGGAGCTGTTTTTT
TRBV5-1	TRBJ2-5	-	TRBD1	CASSLTTGTQETQYF	TGCGCCAGCAGCTTGACGACAGGGACCCAAGAGACCCAGTACTTC
TRBV4-2	TRBJ2-1	-	-	CASSQDSAAPRSGNEQFF	TGTGCCAGCAGCCAAGATAGTGCAGCCCCTCGTAGCGGCAATGAGCAGTTCTTC
TRBV13	TRBJ2-7	many	TRBD1	CASSKGQGPEQYF	TGTGCCAGCAGCAAGGGACAGGGTCCCGAGCAGTACTTC
TRBV19	TRBJ2-3	-	-	CAGGDGLTDTQYF	TGTGCCGGAGGGGACGGATTAACAGATACGCAGTATTTT
TRBV7-9	TRBJ2-7	few	-	CASSLEAGPSSYEQYF	TGTGCCAGCAGCTTAGAGGCTGGACCTTCCTCCTACGAGCAGTACTTC